This T cell receptor (beta chain) appears in the sequencing data of a study of blood T cell repertoires in COVID-19. Study summary: Whether acute or convalescent, the COVID-19 samples came from the United States, Italy and Spain.

Looked up from germline, CDR1 is MGHDK and CDR2 is SYGVNS. This CDR3 is 13 amino acids long. J gave up 4 bases and V 4 bases, and 3 bases lay outside the gene matches. Original data processing: Quantification of nucleated cells was approximated via reference gene primer amplification. The data were produced by immunoSEQ multiplex PCR, yet TCRdb's version contains in-frame clones alone and is incomplete. The D gene and trimming were derived from the DNA, and the V and J assignments and clone size from that table. The sample has about 200,000 clones, 70% to 90% seen once. The V gene is TRBV25-1, the J gene TRBJ1-2; 7 bases align to TRBD1. The sequence came from a woman older than 75 with acute or convalescent COVID-19. Specimen: peripheral blood. In DNA, the CDR3 is TGTGCCAGCAGTGTTACAGGGGTCTATGGCTACACCTTC. Amino acids: CASSVTGVYGYTF.